The source of this T cell receptor (beta chain) is a study of blood T cell repertoires in COVID-19. Study overall: Donors in the United States, Italy and Spain gave samples during acute or convalescent COVID-19.

Sequenced by immunoSEQ multiplex PCR; TCRdb stores in-frame clones only, minus some. The top ten hold approximately 1.6% of the sample, which has hundreds of thousands of clones, around nine tenths seen once. Per germline, CDR1 SGHNT and CDR2 YYREEE (reference sequence). The CDR3 loop spans 11 amino acids. The ends were cut back, 1 base at V and 6 bases at J, with 5 bases in the middle. The receptor comes from a woman between 50 and 59 years old who had recovered from COVID-19. This rearrangement joins TRBV5-4 to TRBJ2-7; no clear D. The material sequenced was PBMCs or T cells enriched from blood (not recorded which). CDR3 sequence (DNA): TGTGCCAGCAGCTTGAATAGCGAGCAGTACTTC. The encoded protein is CASSLNSEQYF.